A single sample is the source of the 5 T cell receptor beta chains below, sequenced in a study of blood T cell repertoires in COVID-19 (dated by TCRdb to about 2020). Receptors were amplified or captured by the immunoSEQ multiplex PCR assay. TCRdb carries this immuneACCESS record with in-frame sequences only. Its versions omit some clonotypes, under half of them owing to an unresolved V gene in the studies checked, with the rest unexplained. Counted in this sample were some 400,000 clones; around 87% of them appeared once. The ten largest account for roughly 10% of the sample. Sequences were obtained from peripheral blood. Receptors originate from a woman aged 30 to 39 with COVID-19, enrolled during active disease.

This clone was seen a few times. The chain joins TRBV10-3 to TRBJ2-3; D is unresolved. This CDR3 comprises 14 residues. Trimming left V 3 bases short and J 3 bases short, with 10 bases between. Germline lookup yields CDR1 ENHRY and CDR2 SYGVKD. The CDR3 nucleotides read TGTGCCATCAGTGACGTTGACGGGACAGATACGCAGTATTTT. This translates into CAISDVDGTDTQYF.

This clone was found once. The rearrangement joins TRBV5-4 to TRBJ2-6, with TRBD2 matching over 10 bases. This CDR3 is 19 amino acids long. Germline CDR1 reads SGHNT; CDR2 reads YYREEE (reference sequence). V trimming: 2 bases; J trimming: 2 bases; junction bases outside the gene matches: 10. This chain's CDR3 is CASSFGLAGAVTGANVLTF. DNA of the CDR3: TGTGCCAGCAGCTTCGGGCTAGCGGGAGCAGTGACTGGGGCCAACGTCCTGACTTTC.

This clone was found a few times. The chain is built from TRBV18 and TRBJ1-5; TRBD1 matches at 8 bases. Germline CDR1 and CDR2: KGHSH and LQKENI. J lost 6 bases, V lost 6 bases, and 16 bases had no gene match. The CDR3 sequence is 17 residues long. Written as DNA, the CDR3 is TGTGCCAGCTCTCGAGGGGGAGACAGGGGAGGACGTCAGCCCCAGCATTTT. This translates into CASSRGGDRGGRQPQHF.

In DNA form, the CDR3 reads TGTGCCAGTCTAGCGGGAGGCCTTCGTAATGAGCAGTTCTTC. Its protein is CASLAGGLRNEQFF. This chain joins TRBV28 and TRBJ2-1; 11 nucleotides line up with TRBD2. CDR3 length equals 14 residues. Germline lookup yields CDR1 MDHEN and CDR2 SYDVKM. V was clipped by 9 bases and J by 7 bases; unmatched bases: 8.

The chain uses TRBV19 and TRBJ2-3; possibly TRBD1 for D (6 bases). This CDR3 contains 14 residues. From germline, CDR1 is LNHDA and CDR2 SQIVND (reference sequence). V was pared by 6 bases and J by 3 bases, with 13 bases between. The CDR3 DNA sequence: TGTGCCAGTAGCCAGGGGCACAGGACAGATACGCAGTATTTT. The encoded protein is CASSQGHRTDTQYF.